The source of this TCR beta chain is a study of blood T cell repertoires in COVID-19. Whole-study context: The United States, Italy and Spain provided the acute and convalescent COVID-19 samples.

Method: immunoSEQ multiplex PCR; TCRdb's copy keeps in-frame clones and lacks some. The sample gives 200,000 to 300,000 clones, around 81% of which show up once; 7.5% is in the top ten. The CDR3 is 14 residues long. Germline V gene lookup returns CDR1 LNHDA and CDR2 SQIVND (reference sequence). With 4 bases removed from V and 8 bases from J, the gap between germline ends came to 17 bases. The Seattle patients, enrolled during active infection, were followed longitudinally. The V and J genes are TRBV19 and TRBJ1-2; tentative D call: TRBD1 (6 bases). Sequenced sample: peripheral blood. The sequence was collected from a woman at least 80 years old with COVID-19, enrolled during active disease. In DNA, the CDR3 is TGTGCCAGTAGTACCCCAGGGGAAGGAGAGGGCTACACCTTC. This encodes CASSTPGEGEGYTF.